The 14 T cell receptor beta chains below all came from one sample that was sequenced in a study of cytotoxic CD8 clonotypes in ibrutinib-treated CLL. Sequencing was performed with immunoSEQ multiplex PCR; in TCRdb, only in-frame clones are kept and a portion is missing. Of some 43,000 clones listed, 60% to 80% are singletons. Sequenced material: PBMCs, taken after 12 months of ibrutinib treatment. The origin of the receptors is a human donor with chronic lymphocytic leukemia.

The CDR3 here is CASSPRPGTGDGNEQFF. In nucleotides, the CDR3 is TGTGCCAGCAGCCCCCGTCCCGGGACAGGGGATGGTAATGAGCAGTTCTTC. J is TRBJ2-1 and V is TRBV7-8, with 10 positions matching TRBD1. V shed 5 bases, J shed 7 bases, and the junction held 14 bases outside the gene matches. CDR1 and CDR2 (germline): SGHVS, FQNEAQ. The CDR3 has 17 residues.

The genes are TRBV9 and TRBJ1-5, with TRBD1 as a possible D gene (5 bases). Germline CDR1 SGDLS, CDR2 YYNGEE. V lost 0 bases and J lost 4, with 11 bases in between. CDR3 length: 15 residues. The CDR3 DNA sequence: TGTGCCAGCAGCGTAGTCCGGCAGGGAAATCAGCCCCAGCATTTT. It encodes CASSVVRQGNQPQHF. The full variable domain, rest sourced from reference TRBV9 and TRBJ1-5, is DSGVTQTPKHLITATGQRVTLRCSPRSGDLSVYWYQQSLDQGLQFLIQYYNGEERAKGNILERFSAQQFPDLHSELNLSSLELGDSALYFCASSVVRQGNQPQHFGDGTRLSIL.

The rearrangement links TRBV27 to TRBJ2-1; 11 positions agree with TRBD1. This CDR3 region has 15 residues. V shed 5 bases and J 7 bases; nucleotides not matched to a gene: 7. CDR1 and CDR2 (germline): MNHEY, SMNVEV (reference sequence). The CDR3 bases are TGTGCCAGCAGTCCTTGGACAGGGGGCTCTAATGAGCAGTTCTTC. It codes for CASSPWTGGSNEQFF.

V and J are TRBV2 and TRBJ1-4; 9 nucleotides align to TRBD1. J gave up 10 bases and V 7 bases, and 10 bases lay outside the gene matches. The CDR3 extends over 14 amino acids. Germline lookup yields CDR1 SNHLY and CDR2 FYNNEI. The CDR3 bases are TGTGCCAGCAATGACGGACAGGGGAATCTAAAACTGTTTTTT. Translated: CASNDGQGNLKLFF.

The rearrangement joins TRBV9 to TRBJ2-2; D call uncertain. CDR1 and CDR2 from the germline V gene are SGDLS and YYNGEE. V lost 1 base to trimming and J lost 6 bases, with 7 bases between them. The CDR3 spans 13 residues. For the CDR3, the DNA is TGTGCCAGCAGCGTATTGGGTGCCGGGGAGCTGTTTTTT. It specifies CASSVLGAGELFF.

The V call is TRBV19, the J call TRBJ2-7; weak D call: TRBD1 (6 bases). Germline V CDR1 and CDR2: LNHDA, SQIVND (reference sequence). Between the trimmed V and J ends, which lost 1 base and 2 bases, there was a span of 9 bases. The CDR3 is 14 residues long. The CDR3 DNA reads TGTGCCAGTAGTATAGGCAGGACAGCCTACGAGCAGTACTTC. Amino acids: CASSIGRTAYEQYF.

This clone was counted between two and nine times. The chain uses TRBV27 and TRBJ1-5, with TRBD1 matching over 7 bases. Germline loops: CDR1 MNHEY, CDR2 SMNVEV (reference sequence). V trimming: 6 bases; J trimming: 9 bases; junction bases outside the gene matches: 14. CDR3 size: 15 residues. The CDR3, as DNA: TGTGCCAGCAGACCTACCGGACAGGCCCAAGGGCCCCAGCATTTT. Its translation is CASRPTGQAQGPQHF.

V usage is TRBV30 and J usage is TRBJ2-1; D remains ambiguous. Deletions cut 4 bases from V and 0 bases from J, with 7 bases between. This CDR3 contains 13 residues. Germline CDR1 and CDR2: GTSNPN and SVGIG (reference sequence). The CDR3 nucleotides are TGTGCCTGGACCCATTACTCCTACAATGAGCAGTTCTTC. Residues: CAWTHYSYNEQFF.

This clone was found a few times. Written as DNA, the CDR3 is TGTGCCAGCAGCCGGGACAGGGCCCTAGGGGCCTACAATGAGCAGTTCTTC. Translated: CASSRDRALGAYNEQFF. The V call is TRBV11-2, the J call TRBJ2-1; TRBD1 matches at 9 bases. Trimming cost V 5 bases and J 2 bases; bases outside gene matches: 10. Germline CDR1 reads SGHAT; CDR2 reads FQNNGV. The CDR3 contains 17 residues.

This clone appeared a few times. The chain employs TRBV19 and TRBJ1-6, with 8 bases matching TRBD1. The trim removed 5 bases at V and 7 bases at J, leaving 10 bases unmatched. The V gene's germline CDR1 is LNHDA and CDR2 SQIVND (reference sequence). The length of the CDR3 is 16 residues. DNA of the CDR3: TGTGCCAGTAGTCCCCGTGGACAGGGAAAGAATTCACCCCTCCACTTT. Translation gives CASSPRGQGKNSPLHF.

The CDR3 protein is CASSLSPGTSGGPGTQYF. Written as DNA, the CDR3 is TGTGCCAGCAGCTTAAGCCCCGGGACTAGCGGGGGGCCCGGTACGCAGTATTTT. The chain joins TRBV7-3 to TRBJ2-3; 15 positions agree with TRBD2. The CDR3 is 18 residues long. Looked up from germline, CDR1 is SGHTA and CDR2 is FQGTGA. V was clipped by 1 base and J by 8 bases; unmatched bases: 10.

This clone was found once. This chain joins TRBV18 and TRBJ1-1; D may be TRBD1 (6 bases). Per germline, CDR1 KGHSH and CDR2 LQKENI. The CDR3 has 13 residues. Trimming removed 10 bases from V and 0 bases from J, with 12 bases in between. The CDR3 loop reads CATSGGLNTEAFF. The CDR3 DNA follows: TGTGCCACTTCGGGGGGCTTGAACACTGAAGCTTTCTTT.

The chain carries TRBV7-9 and TRBJ1-1, with D maybe TRBD1 (5 bases). Trimming removed 5 bases at V and 4 bases at J, with 20 bases between. The CDR3 runs to 16 residues. Per the germline V gene, CDR1 is SEHNR and CDR2 is FQNEAQ (reference sequence). The CDR3 DNA reads TGTGCCAGCAGCCCCGATGAGGGGAAAGAGAGCACTGAAGCTTTCTTT. Translated, it gives CASSPDEGKESTEAFF.

The V call is TRBV7-2, the J call TRBJ2-7; 10 bases line up with TRBD1. Per germline, CDR1 SGHTA and CDR2 FQGNSA. The CDR3 runs 14 residues. J was trimmed by 2 bases and V by 5 bases; bases with no gene match: 3. Here the CDR3 reads CASSLGQGAYEQYF. CDR3 coding DNA: TGTGCCAGCAGCCTCGGACAGGGGGCCTACGAGCAGTACTTC.